This TCR beta chain was obtained from a study of T cells in Graves' hyperthyroidism and ophthalmopathy. Whole-study findings and limits: Ophthalmopathy could be told apart from stable hyperthyroidism with a 13 V-J model.

Germline V CDR1 and CDR2: LGHDT, YNNKEL (reference sequence). This CDR3 region has 13 residues. Trimming stripped 4 bases from V and 5 bases from J, with 12 bases between. Researchers amplified the TCR beta CDR3 regions from RNA transcripts. When the TCR CDR3 underwent first-round RT-PCR, the HTBI primer set was used. TCRdb passed the multiplex PCR reads through MiXCR, listing each CDR3 protein once. The table includes 250,000 to 400,000 distinct CDR3 sequences, roughly an eighth detected once. Turning to this clonotype: Its target is unknown. This may arise from a read error, as a much more abundant clone is one base away.

The specimen was blood. The chain employs TRBV3-1 and TRBJ2-7, with D unclear. This TCR derives from a woman in her thirties or forties with Graves' ophthalmopathy. CDR3 amino acids: CASSPNDNHEQYF. The CDR3, as DNA: TGTGCCAGCAGCCCTAATGACAACCACGAGCAGTACTTC.